These 31 T cell receptor beta chains share one sample of origin, sequenced in a study of OX40 agonist ivuxolimab in advanced cancers. Repertoires were generated with immunoSEQ multiplex PCR, while TCRdb's copy carries only in-frame clones and drops some. This sample has just under 85,000 clones, with approximately 82% found just once. Sequencing was performed on CD4+ or CD8+ T cells sorted from blood, taken in a trial of the OX40 agonist ivuxolimab. These TCRs come from an adult with an advanced solid tumor such as melanoma, head and neck, liver or kidney cancer.

The CDR3 coding sequence is TGTGCCAGCAGGACCGACAGGCCCCGTTCTGAAAAACTGTTTTTT. Translating gives CASRTDRPRSEKLFF. The chain is built from TRBV6-5 and TRBJ1-4, with a tentative D call TRBD1 (6 bases). The CDR3 runs to 15 residues. Germline V lookup: CDR1 MNHEY, CDR2 SVGAGI. Trimming pared 6 bases from V and 7 bases from J, leaving 18 bases between.

The chain has TRBV19 and TRBJ1-3, with 8 bases aligning to TRBD1. Trimming removed 5 bases from V and 0 bases from J; junction bases left unmatched: 15. Germline V gives CDR1 LNHDA, CDR2 SQIVND (reference sequence). This CDR3 is built from 19 residues. The CDR3 nucleotides are TGTGCCAGTAGTCCCGACCCCCGGGACAGGTTTACCTCTGGAAACACCATATATTTT. Its protein product is CASSPDPRDRFTSGNTIYF.

The chain couples TRBV10-3 to TRBJ2-5, with TRBD1 as a possible D gene (6 bases). Trimming removed 0 bases at V and 1 base at J, with 9 bases between. Germline V lookup: CDR1 ENHRY, CDR2 SYGVKD. The CDR3 loop spans 15 amino acids. DNA for the CDR3: TGTGCCATCAGTGAGTCGACAGGTGCCCAAGAGACCCAGTACTTC. Translating it yields CAISESTGAQETQYF.

The rearrangement uses TRBV5-6 and TRBJ1-3, with D unclear. CDR1 and CDR2 (germline): SGHDT, YYEEEE. V dropped 4 bases and J dropped 0 bases, with 8 bases sitting between them. This CDR3 comprises 14 residues. CDR3 coding DNA: TGTGCCAGCAGCCAGTTGGGCTCTGGAAACACCATATATTTT. Its translation is CASSQLGSGNTIYF.

The rearrangement links TRBV5-6 to TRBJ1-2, with D tentatively TRBD1 (6 bases). CDR1 and CDR2 from the germline V gene are SGHDT and YYEEEE. The ends were cut back, 4 bases at V and 4 bases at J, with 23 bases in the middle. The CDR3 loop spans 17 amino acids. CDR3 protein: CASSVTGLEAVGYGYTF. The CDR3, as DNA: TGTGCCAGCAGCGTCACAGGGTTGGAGGCCGTGGGCTATGGCTACACCTTC.

The J gene is TRBJ2-3, the V gene TRBV9; a weak D match, TRBD1 (7 bases). Trimming left V 0 bases short and J 4 bases short, with 15 bases between. The germline gives CDR1 SGDLS, CDR2 YYNGEE. This CDR3 is 16 amino acids long. As DNA, the CDR3 is TGTGCCAGCAGCGTAGCCGGGACAGCGGGCCCAGATACGCAGTATTTT. Translation: CASSVAGTAGPDTQYF.

V and J are TRBV7-3 and TRBJ2-3; D is ambiguous. This CDR3 has 13 residues. The V and J ends lost 3 bases and 2 bases respectively, with 6 bases between them. Germline V lookup: CDR1 SGHTA, CDR2 FQGTGA. The CDR3 region is CASSFADTDTQYF. Written as DNA, the CDR3 is TGTGCCAGCAGCTTCGCCGACACAGATACGCAGTATTTT.

The chain recombines TRBV27 with TRBJ1-3; D gene ambiguous. The CDR3 runs 12 residues. The germline V and J ends were trimmed by 8 bases and 0 bases, with 5 bases remaining between them. Germline V CDR1 and CDR2: MNHEY, SMNVEV (reference sequence). The chain's CDR3 is CASASSGNTIYF. CDR3 sequence (DNA): TGTGCCAGCGCCTCCTCTGGAAACACCATATATTTT.

The V call is TRBV4-3, the J call TRBJ2-2, with D tentatively TRBD1 (5 bases). The CDR3 is made up of 16 amino acids. The V gene's germline CDR1 is LGHNA and CDR2 YSLEER. V lost 1 base to trimming and J lost 5 bases, with 14 bases between them. The CDR3 nucleotides are TGCGCCAGCAGCCAAGTAGGGGCGTACAGAACCGGGGAGCTGTTTTTT. As protein: CASSQVGAYRTGELFF.

The V call is TRBV11-2, the J call TRBJ1-6; 7 positions agree with TRBD1. The germline V gene has CDR1 SGHAT and CDR2 FQNNGV. J lost 6 bases, V lost 5 bases, and 4 bases had no gene match. The CDR3 has 14 amino acids. CDR3 in DNA: TGTGCCAGCAGCCGACAGGGCGGTAATTCACCCCTCCACTTT. Translating it yields CASSRQGGNSPLHF.

This clone was detected only once. The chain has TRBV7-2 and TRBJ2-3; 11 bases fit TRBD2. The germline V gene has CDR1 SGHTA and CDR2 FQGNSA. With V trimmed by 5 bases and J by 6 bases, 7 bases remained unmatched. The CDR3 is made up of 15 amino acids. CDR3 amino acids: CASSVSGGARDTQYF. For the CDR3, the DNA is TGTGCCAGCAGCGTTAGCGGGGGGGCCCGGGATACGCAGTATTTT. The whole variable domain, filled in from reference TRBV7-2 and TRBJ2-3, reads GAGVSQSPSNKVTEKGKDVELRCDPISGHTALYWYRQSLGQGLEFLIYFQGNSAPDKSGLPSDRFSAERTGGSVSTLTIQRTQQEDSAVYLCASSVSGGARDTQYFGPGTRLTVL.

The CDR3 sequence: CASSKNSEGSYGYTF. CDR3 nucleotides: TGTGCCAGCAGCAAGAACTCTGAGGGGAGCTATGGCTACACCTTC. The V call is TRBV25-1, the J call TRBJ1-2; the D gene is possibly TRBD1 (5 bases). The CDR3 runs 15 residues. The germline V gene has CDR1 MGHDK and CDR2 SYGVNS. Trimming removed 6 bases from V and 4 bases from J, with 18 bases in between.

This clone was detected a few times. The rearrangement joins TRBV5-1 to TRBJ1-2; D is unresolved. The CDR3 loop spans 15 amino acids. The V end lost 4 bases, the J end lost 4 bases, and 17 bases lay between the germline ends. In germline, CDR1 is SGHRS, CDR2 YFSETQ. CDR3 sequence reads: CASSPGNPGFYGYTF. The CDR3, as DNA: TGCGCCAGCAGCCCCGGGAACCCCGGGTTCTATGGCTACACCTTC.

The V and J genes are TRBV19 and TRBJ1-2; D gene ambiguous. Trimming stripped 6 bases from V and 4 bases from J, with 12 bases between. Per the germline V gene, CDR1 is LNHDA and CDR2 is SQIVND (reference sequence). The CDR3 runs 13 residues. The CDR3 spells CASSAQLLYGYTF. The CDR3 DNA follows: TGTGCCAGTAGCGCACAGCTCCTCTATGGCTACACCTTC.

The chain carries TRBV7-9 and TRBJ2-5, with 7 nucleotides matching TRBD1. With V trimmed by 0 bases and J by 4 bases, 14 bases remained unmatched. CDR1 is SEHNR and CDR2 is FQNEAQ in the germline V gene (reference sequence). The CDR3 runs 18 residues. CDR3 amino acids: CASSLARYVDRDGETQYF. The CDR3, as DNA: TGTGCCAGCAGCTTAGCGCGCTACGTTGACAGGGATGGAGAGACCCAGTACTTC.

V is TRBV5-1 and J is TRBJ2-7; either TRBD1 or TRBD2 may supply D (7 bases each). The length of the CDR3 is 15 residues. The V gene's germline CDR1 is SGHRS and CDR2 YFSETQ. V lost 3 bases and J lost 2, with 15 bases in between. CDR3 in amino acids: CASSWETGRAYEQYF. CDR3 DNA: TGCGCCAGCAGCTGGGAGACAGGGAGGGCCTACGAGCAGTACTTC. Based on the CDR3 plus reference TRBV5-1 and TRBJ2-7, the full variable domain is KAGVTQTPRYLIKTRGQQVTLSCSPISGHRSVSWYQQTPGQGLQFLFEYFSETQRNKGNFPGRFSGRQFSNSRSEMNVSTLELGDSALYLCASSWETGRAYEQYFGPGTRLTVT.

This clone appeared a few times. The chain has TRBV7-2 and TRBJ1-4; 7 positions agree with TRBD1. V was pared by 2 bases and J by 3 bases, with 3 bases of the junction left unmatched. From germline, CDR1 is SGHTA and CDR2 FQGNSA. The CDR3 extends over 15 amino acids. The CDR3 is CASSLTGDANEKLFF. CDR3 sequence (DNA): TGTGCCAGCAGCTTAACAGGGGATGCTAATGAAAAACTGTTTTTT.

J is TRBJ1-3 and V is TRBV6-6; D remains unclear. This CDR3 comprises 13 residues. Trimming took off 2 bases at V and 9 bases at J, with 11 bases between the two ends. Germline loops: CDR1 MNHNY, CDR2 SVGAGI (reference sequence). The CDR3 nucleotides are TGTGCCAGCAGTTACGACCGCAAAGGCACCATATATTTT. Its protein is CASSYDRKGTIYF.

V usage is TRBV5-1 and J usage is TRBJ2-5; tentative D call: TRBD1 (6 bases). Trimming left V 5 bases short and J 5 bases short, with 22 bases between. CDR1 and CDR2 from the germline V gene are SGHRS and YFSETQ. The CDR3 is 16 residues long. The CDR3 sequence: CASRTTTGPVVETQYF. CDR3 DNA: TGCGCCAGCAGAACTACGACAGGACCTGTTGTCGAGACCCAGTACTTC.

The V and J genes are TRBV18 and TRBJ1-5; D gene ambiguous. V was trimmed by 5 bases and J by 2 bases, leaving 10 bases between them. CDR3 length equals 14 residues. Looked up from germline, CDR1 is KGHSH and CDR2 is LQKENI. The CDR3 DNA reads TGTGCCAGCTCAGTGGAGCTGGGCAATCAGCCCCAGCATTTT. Protein: CASSVELGNQPQHF.

CDR3 sequence: CASSEGGNRASQETQYF. CDR3 in DNA: TGTGCCAGCAGTGAAGGGGGTAACAGGGCCAGTCAAGAGACCCAGTACTTC. The rearrangement joins TRBV2 to TRBJ2-5; TRBD1 is a possible D gene (6 bases). The V and J ends lost 1 base and 2 bases respectively, with 17 bases between them. Germline V gene sequence: CDR1 SNHLY, CDR2 FYNNEI. This CDR3 has 17 amino acids.

The chain carries TRBV27 and TRBJ1-1; the D gene is possibly TRBD1 (5 bases). The germline V gene has CDR1 MNHEY and CDR2 SMNVEV (reference sequence). The CDR3 runs 15 residues. V gave up 3 bases and J gave up 3 bases, with 14 bases separating them. The CDR3: CASSFKGARDTEAFF. CDR3 coding DNA: TGTGCCAGCAGTTTTAAAGGGGCGCGAGACACTGAAGCTTTCTTT.

The CDR3 DNA sequence: TGTGCCTGGTCACGGGACCGTATCACCGGGGAGCTGTTTTTT. Amino acid sequence: CAWSRDRITGELFF. The V gene is TRBV30, the J gene TRBJ2-2; the D gene could be TRBD1 or TRBD2 (5 bases each). The CDR3 extends over 14 amino acids. Per the germline V gene, CDR1 is GTSNPN and CDR2 is SVGIG (reference sequence). Trimming pared 5 bases from V and 4 bases from J, leaving 14 bases between.

The CDR3 loop is CAWKGPSHSYEQYF. The CDR3 DNA reads as TGTGCCTGGAAGGGACCGAGCCATTCCTACGAGCAGTACTTC. The gene calls are TRBV30 and TRBJ2-7; possibly TRBD1 or TRBD2 for D (5 bases each). The CDR3 consists of 14 residues. V was trimmed by 4 bases and J by 1 base, leaving 14 bases between them. Germline loops: CDR1 GTSNPN, CDR2 SVGIG (reference sequence). Full variable domain (outside the CDR3, taken from reference TRBV30 and TRBJ2-7): SQTIHQWPATLVQPVGSPLSLECTVEGTSNPNLYWYRQAAGRGLQLLFYSVGIGQISSEVPQNLSASRPQDRQFILSSKKLLLSDSGFYLCAWKGPSHSYEQYFGPGTRLTVT.

Turning to this clone: The DNA is omitted, as the CDR3 cannot be located on it reliably, and the CDR3 follows TCRdb's listing. The V call is TRBV7-9, the J call TRBJ1-1. Germline CDR1 and CDR2: SEHNR and FQNEAQ (reference sequence). The CDR3 length is 15 residues, termini included. This CDR3 is CASSDLRARDTEAFF.

The CDR3 DNA reads as TGCGCCAGCAGTCATTCCTCCCGGGACAGGGGGCGATTGGAGAACACCGGGGAGCTGTTTTTT. It yields the protein CASSHSSRDRGRLENTGELFF. The genes are TRBV23-1 and TRBJ2-2; 12 bases are shared with TRBD1. TRBV23-1 is identified as an open reading frame with a role that is uncertain. The V segment lost 3 bases and the J segment 1 base; nucleotides outside the gene matches: 15. The CDR3 is 21 amino acids.

The V and J genes are TRBV9 and TRBJ1-3, with D unresolved. The CDR3 is 13 residues long. Trimming took 4 bases from V and 2 from J, leaving 7 bases between them. Looked up from germline, CDR1 is SGDLS and CDR2 is YYNGEE. CDR3 nucleotides: TGTGCCAGCAGCCTCCTAACTGGAAACACCATATATTTT. It translates to CASSLLTGNTIYF.

The chain combines TRBV5-4 with TRBJ2-1, with a tentative D call TRBD2 (5 bases). CDR1 is SGHNT, CDR2 YYREEE, per germline (reference sequence). V was shortened by 0 bases and J by 3 bases, with 10 bases between the two germline ends. This CDR3 spans 15 amino acids. The CDR3 DNA reads TGTGCCAGCAGCTTGGGAAGCGGAGACTACAATGAGCAGTTCTTC. This sequence encodes CASSLGSGDYNEQFF.

The chain carries TRBV18 and TRBJ2-1, with 10 bases identical to TRBD2. The CDR3 is 15 amino acids. Germline V lookup: CDR1 KGHSH, CDR2 LQKENI. With 0 bases clipped from V and 9 bases from J, the junction kept 5 bases outside the gene matches. The CDR3 nucleotides are TGTGCCAGCTCACCACCCAGCGGGGGGGCGGGTGAGCAGTTCTTC. Translating it yields CASSPPSGGAGEQFF.

V gene TRBV5-1 combines with J gene TRBJ1-6; a weak D match, TRBD1 (5 bases). Germline V gene data show CDR1 as SGHRS and CDR2 as YFSETQ. The ends were cut back, 0 bases at V and 7 bases at J, with 5 bases in the middle. The CDR3 extends over 13 amino acids. The CDR3 protein is CASSLGQNSPLHF. CDR3 nucleotides: TGCGCCAGCAGCTTGGGACAGAATTCACCCCTCCACTTT. The complete variable domain, with remaining parts taken from reference TRBV5-1 and TRBJ1-6, reads KAGVTQTPRYLIKTRGQQVTLSCSPISGHRSVSWYQQTPGQGLQFLFEYFSETQRNKGNFPGRFSGRQFSNSRSEMNVSTLELGDSALYLCASSLGQNSPLHFGNGTRLTVT.

The chain is built from TRBV6-1 and TRBJ2-7; a possible D gene is TRBD1 (5 bases). V was pared by 6 bases and J by 7 bases, with 19 bases between. Germline V gene data show CDR1 as MNHNS and CDR2 as SASEGT. This CDR3 comprises 14 residues. The CDR3 loop is CASSDKTAIKEQYF. The CDR3 DNA reads TGTGCCAGCAGCGATAAGACAGCAATCAAGGAGCAGTACTTC.